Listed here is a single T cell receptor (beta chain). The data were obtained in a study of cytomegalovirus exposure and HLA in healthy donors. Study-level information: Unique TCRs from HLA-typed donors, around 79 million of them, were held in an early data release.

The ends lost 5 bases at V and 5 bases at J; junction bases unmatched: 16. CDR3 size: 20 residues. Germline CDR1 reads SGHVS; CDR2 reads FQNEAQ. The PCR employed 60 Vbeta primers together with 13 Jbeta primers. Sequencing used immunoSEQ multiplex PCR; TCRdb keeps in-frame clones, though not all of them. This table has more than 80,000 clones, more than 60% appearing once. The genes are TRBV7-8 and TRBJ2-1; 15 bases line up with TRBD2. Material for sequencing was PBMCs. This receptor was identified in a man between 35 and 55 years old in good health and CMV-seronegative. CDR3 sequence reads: CASSIPGTSGGQEPHNEQFF. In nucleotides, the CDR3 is TGTGCCAGCAGCATCCCCGGGACTAGCGGGGGGCAGGAACCTCACAATGAGCAGTTCTTC.